This T cell receptor (beta chain) was found in a study of T cells after yellow fever vaccination. Turning to the study itself: Preparing low-cell-number fractions relied on SMART-Seq v4 Ultra Low Input.

This clonotype was observed a few times. No antigen is known for it. V was cut by 1 base and J by 11 bases, with 18 bases left in between. Germline lookup yields CDR1 LNHNV and CDR2 YYDKDF (reference sequence). The CDR3 is 15 amino acids. TCRdb re-analysed the 5' RACE reads in MiXCR, keeping a single row per CDR3 protein. In the table there are approximately 260,000 distinct CDR3 sequences, roughly 13% of which are singletons. Study findings and constraints: Abundant clonotypes from the bulk population could contaminate FACS-sorted repertoires.

The J gene is TRBJ2-4, the V gene TRBV15; D tentatively fits TRBD1 or TRBD2 (5 bases each). This TCR derives from a man aged 25 to 40 who received the YFV17D yellow fever vaccine. Sequencing was performed on CD4+ T cells sorted from PBMCs, taken 45 days after the yellow fever booster vaccination. CDR3 in amino acids: CATSRAWDPRGVQYF. The CDR3 DNA sequence: TGTGCCACCAGCAGAGCCTGGGACCCAAGAGGGGTTCAGTACTTC.